The 27 T cell receptor beta chains below were found in one sample sequenced in a study of blood T cells in healthy people across ages. It was with a sample-barcoded 5' primer and a J-beta primer mix that a second PCR of about 6 to 12 cycles was run. One entry per CDR3 protein results from TCRdb running MiXCR on the 5' RACE reads. Here the sample spans some 1,000,000 distinct CDR3 sequences, 20% to 25% being singletons. The data also belong to a second study, concerning T cells of mothers and their children.

Sequenced: blood. The receptors derive from a girl aged 2 to 10 in good health.

This clonotype was picked up a small number of times. The gene calls are TRBV6-2 or TRBV6-3 and TRBJ2-1, with a possible D match to TRBD2 (6 bases). The DNA end is a closer match to TRBJ2-5, so the J assignment may be wrong. This CDR3 spans 13 amino acids. Germline CDR1 reads MNHEY; CDR2 reads SVGEGT. CDR3 sequence (DNA): TGTGCCAGCAGGCGACTAGTTTCGGAGACCCAGTACTTC. Amino acids: CASRRLVSETQYF.

The chain uses TRBV3-1 and TRBJ2-7; 7 bases agree with TRBD1. V lost 0 bases and J lost 6; bases outside the gene matches: 2. Germline values: CDR1 LGHDT, CDR2 YNNKEL (reference sequence). CDR3 size: 13 residues. The CDR3 coding sequence is TGTGCCAGCAGCCAAGAGACAGGGCTCGAGCAGTACTTC. It specifies CASSQETGLEQYF.

There are a few counts of this clonotype. V is TRBV2 and J is TRBJ2-5, with D hard to call. The germline V gene has CDR1 SNHLY and CDR2 FYNNEI. This CDR3 comprises 14 residues. V lost 11 bases, J lost 2 bases, and 18 bases lay in between. The CDR3 region is CAGAIGPKQETQYF. The DNA for the CDR3 is TGTGCCGGAGCCATCGGACCAAAACAAGAGACCCAGTACTTC.

This clonotype occurred a few times. This rearrangement joins TRBV10-2 to TRBJ2-2, with 8 bases that match TRBD1. Germline V gene lookup returns CDR1 WSHSY and CDR2 SAAADI. V shed 6 bases and J 6 bases; nucleotides not matched to a gene: 3. This CDR3 comprises 13 residues. In nucleotides, the CDR3 is TGCGCCAGCAGGACAGGGGAGGCCGGGGAGCTGTTTTTT. Its protein is CASRTGEAGELFF.

This clonotype has ten or more counts. The CDR3 coding sequence is TGTGCCAGCAGCTTGCGGGCAGGGGAAACTGAAGCTTTCTTT. Amino acids: CASSLRAGETEAFF. The chain links TRBV5-5 to TRBJ1-1, with D possibly being TRBD1 (6 bases). Germline V gives CDR1 SGHKS, CDR2 YYEKEE (reference sequence). The CDR3 length is 14 residues. V lost 1 base, J lost 5 bases, and 12 bases lay in between.

This chain joins TRBV3-1 and TRBJ2-3; D gene unclear. This CDR3 has 13 residues. V gave up 5 bases and J gave up 5 bases, with 11 bases separating them. The germline V gene encodes CDR1 LGHDT and CDR2 YNNKEL (reference sequence). For the CDR3, the DNA is TGTGCCAGCAGCATCGGTGCTGAAGATACGCAGTATTTT. Its protein is CASSIGAEDTQYF.

J is TRBJ2-5 and V is TRBV11-2, with no clear D. The DNA matches TRBJ2-7 better at its end, which makes the J call doubtful. CDR3 length: 14 residues. Germline assignment: CDR1 SGHAT and CDR2 FQNNGV. The CDR3 DNA follows: TGTGCCAGCAGCCCAAACCCCTACTCCTACGAGCAGTACTTC. The encoded protein is CASSPNPYSYEQYF.

The chain uses TRBV28 and TRBJ2-1, with D tentatively TRBD2 (6 bases). The V end was cut by 3 bases, the J end by 5 bases, with 14 bases between. The CDR3 extends over 15 amino acids. Germline-derived CDR1 and CDR2 are MDHEN and SYDVKM. The CDR3 spells CASSLSSAFNNEQFF. CDR3 nucleotide sequence: TGTGCCAGCAGTTTGTCTAGCGCGTTTAACAATGAGCAGTTCTTC.

The rearrangement uses TRBV5-1 and TRBJ1-4, with 8 bases aligning to TRBD1. CDR3 size: 15 residues. Germline CDR1 and CDR2: SGHRS and YFSETQ. V dropped 4 bases and J dropped 8; count of bases not matched to a gene: 10. The CDR3, as DNA: TGCGCCAGCAGCCGCACCGGGACAGGAGACGAAAAACTGTTTTTT. The encoded protein is CASSRTGTGDEKLFF.

This chain uses TRBV7-9 with TRBJ2-5, with a possible D match to TRBD1 (6 bases). The DNA matches TRBJ2-1 better at its end, which makes the J call doubtful. The CDR3 is made up of 14 amino acids. Germline V gene data show CDR1 as SEHNR and CDR2 as FQNEAQ (reference sequence). CDR3 nucleotides: TGTGCCAGCAGCTTTGCAGGGGCCCCCAATGAGCAGTTCTTC. Translation: CASSFAGAPNEQFF.

This clonotype has more than one count but fewer than ten. The J gene is TRBJ1-2, the V gene TRBV4-3; D may be TRBD1 (5 bases). This CDR3 has 13 amino acids. Germline lookup yields CDR1 LGHNA and CDR2 YSLEER. The V and J ends lost 0 bases and 13 bases respectively, with 15 bases between them. In DNA, the CDR3 is TGCGCCAGCAGCCAAGACAGGGACGGCGGACGCACCTTC. Its translation: CASSQDRDGGRTF.

This clonotype has a handful of counts. J is TRBJ2-7 and V is TRBV20-1, with D tentatively TRBD2 (5 bases). Germline values: CDR1 DFQATT, CDR2 SNEGSKA (reference sequence). This CDR3 comprises 15 residues. V was shortened by 6 bases and J by 2 bases, with 20 bases between the two germline ends. The CDR3: CSASPLSGITYEQYF. CDR3 sequence (DNA): TGCAGTGCCTCGCCTCTCAGCGGAATAACCTACGAGCAGTACTTC.

This clonotype has just a few counts. This chain links TRBV24-1 with TRBJ2-5; a possible D gene is TRBD1 (5 bases). The V end lost 9 bases, the J end lost 4 bases, and 14 bases lay between the germline ends. CDR1 and CDR2 from the germline V gene are KGHDR and SFDVKD. The length of the CDR3 is 13 residues. CDR3 bases: TGTGCCACCGGCCCGCAGGGATCAGAGACCCAGTACTTC. Its protein product is CATGPQGSETQYF.

The genes are TRBV7-8 and TRBJ2-3, with D perhaps matching TRBD2 (6 bases). The germline CDR1 and CDR2 sequences are SGHVS and FQNEAQ. The CDR3 has 15 residues. Trimming stripped 6 bases from V and 2 bases from J, with 15 bases between. This CDR3 is CASRLTGTYTDTQYF. CDR3 in DNA: TGTGCCAGCAGGCTAACCGGGACTTACACAGATACGCAGTATTTT.

The V and J genes are TRBV5-4 and TRBJ1-1, with a weak D call TRBD1 (5 bases). The germline V gene has CDR1 SGHNT and CDR2 YYREEE (reference sequence). The CDR3 extends over 15 amino acids. V lost 2 bases, J lost 1 base, and 12 bases lay in between. CDR3 sequence (DNA): TGTGCCAGCAGCTTTCCTACAGGCCCGAACACTGAAGCTTTCTTT. Translated: CASSFPTGPNTEAFF.

This clonotype was observed a single time. The gene calls are TRBV20-1 and TRBJ2-4, with 8 bases lining up with TRBD2. The V and J ends lost 3 bases and 6 bases, in that order; junction bases with no gene match: 4. The germline V gene encodes CDR1 DFQATT and CDR2 SNEGSKA (reference sequence). CDR3 length equals 13 residues. Written as DNA, the CDR3 is TGCAGTGCTAGCGCAGCGGGGGTAAACATTCAGTACTTC. Its translation: CSASAAGVNIQYF.

This clonotype appeared a few times. V is TRBV29-1 and J is TRBJ2-3; no definite D call. Per the germline V gene, CDR1 is SQVTM and CDR2 is ANQGSEA. This CDR3 is built from 13 residues. V lost 5 bases, J lost 2 bases, and 11 bases lay in between. Here the CDR3 DNA reads TGCAGCGTTCTTTTGCGGTACACAGATACGCAGTATTTT. This codes for CSVLLRYTDTQYF.

This clonotype was detected once. The V gene is TRBV4-2, the J gene TRBJ2-1; 7 positions match TRBD2. This CDR3 is 16 amino acids long. V gave up 4 bases and J gave up 4 bases; unmatched junction bases: 10. Germline-derived CDR1 and CDR2 are LGHNA and YNFKEQ. The CDR3 loop reads CASSPTAGAGYNEQFF. CDR3 DNA: TGTGCCAGCAGCCCTACTGCGGGAGCGGGGTACAATGAGCAGTTCTTC.

The chain employs TRBV20-1 and TRBJ1-2; the D gene is possibly TRBD1 (5 bases). Trimming stripped 3 bases from V and 4 bases from J, with 9 bases between. CDR1 and CDR2 from the germline V gene are DFQATT and SNEGSKA (reference sequence). The CDR3 totals 12 residues. CDR3 sequence reads: CSARGTVYGYTF. DNA of the CDR3: TGCAGTGCTAGGGGGACGGTCTATGGCTACACCTTC.

In this sample, this clonotype turned up a few times. The chain joins TRBV7-9 to TRBJ1-2; D remains ambiguous. Germline V gene sequence: CDR1 SEHNR, CDR2 FQNEAQ (reference sequence). This CDR3 contains 16 residues. Trimming removed 6 bases from V and 2 bases from J, with 19 bases in between. CDR3 DNA sequence: TGTGCCAGCAGTCCAATCCCCACAGAGGTGAACTATGGCTACACCTTC. This translates into CASSPIPTEVNYGYTF.

This chain joins TRBV5-1 and TRBJ2-3; 7 bases map to TRBD2. CDR3 length: 16 residues. Trimming took 3 bases from V and 2 from J; bases not matched to a gene: 9. CDR1 SGHRS and CDR2 YFSETQ come from the germline V gene. This CDR3 is CASSYGDSGPTDTQYF. In DNA, the CDR3 is TGCGCCAGCAGCTACGGCGATAGCGGGCCCACAGATACGCAGTATTTT.

This clonotype has more than one count but fewer than ten. V and J are TRBV20-1 and TRBJ2-3, with D perhaps matching TRBD2 (5 bases). V gave up 3 bases and J gave up 6 bases, with 19 bases separating them. CDR1 and CDR2 from the germline V gene are DFQATT and SNEGSKA (reference sequence). The CDR3 sequence is 15 residues long. The CDR3 DNA sequence: TGCAGTGCTAGGGTAGGAGGCCCTGTCACCGATACGCAGTATTTT. Translation: CSARVGGPVTDTQYF.

V gene TRBV7-2 combines with J gene TRBJ2-5; a possible D gene is TRBD1 (6 bases). V was shortened by 3 bases and J by 5 bases, with 13 bases between the two germline ends. The CDR3 has 14 amino acids. The germline V gene has CDR1 SGHTA and CDR2 FQGNSA. The CDR3 sequence is CASSFAGAYETQYF. The CDR3 nucleotides read TGTGCCAGCAGCTTTGCAGGGGCGTATGAGACCCAGTACTTC. Together with reference TRBV7-2 and TRBJ2-5, the CDR3 gives the full variable domain: GAGVSQSPSNKVTEKGKDVELRCDPISGHTALYWYRQSLGQGLEFLIYFQGNSAPDKSGLPSDRFSAERTGGSVSTLTIQRTQQEDSAVYLCASSFAGAYETQYFGPGTRLLVL.

In this sample, this clonotype turned up a few times. This rearrangement joins TRBV5-1 to TRBJ1-4; 7 positions agree with TRBD1. The junction had 7 bases not matched to a gene; V was cut back by 0 bases and J by 8 bases. The CDR3 sequence is 15 residues long. From germline, CDR1 is SGHRS and CDR2 YFSETQ. CDR3 sequence reads: CASSLDRGGSEKLFF. The CDR3 bases are TGCGCCAGCAGCTTGGACAGGGGAGGATCGGAAAAACTGTTTTTT.

This clonotype occurred many times. The CDR3 bases are TGCGCCAGCGAAATTGGAGGGCGGGAACTGTACAATGAGCAGTTCTTC. Its protein product is CASEIGGRELYNEQFF. The V gene is TRBV5-1, the J gene TRBJ2-1; TRBD2 might be the D (6 bases). Trimming cost V 7 bases and J 4 bases, with 21 bases left between them. The CDR3 has 16 amino acids. Germline loops: CDR1 SGHRS, CDR2 YFSETQ.

The chain carries TRBV5-8 and TRBJ2-1, with a possible D match to TRBD1 (5 bases). The CDR3 is 13 residues long. Trimming took 8 bases from V and 3 from J, leaving 12 bases between them. The germline CDR1 and CDR2 sequences are SGHTS and YDEGEE. CDR3 sequence (DNA): TGTGCCAGTAACAGGCCCGTCTACAATGAGCAGTTCTTC. It codes for CASNRPVYNEQFF.

V usage is TRBV29-1 and J usage is TRBJ1-2; D gene unclear. This CDR3 has 11 amino acids. V shed 7 bases and J shed 7 bases, with 13 bases lying between them. From germline, CDR1 is SQVTM and CDR2 ANQGSEA. Here the CDR3 DNA reads TGCAGCGCGAAAGCGATTCGTGGCTACACCTTC. It yields the protein CSAKAIRGYTF.